The 7 T cell receptor beta chains given below trace back to one sample, sequenced in a study of blood T cell repertoires in COVID-19. Clones were sequenced by immunoSEQ multiplex PCR, and TCRdb holds only the in-frame ones, with some missing. The data contain a few hundred thousand clones, over 60% of them singletons. Sequenced sample: peripheral blood. The source is a woman aged 70-85 years with acute or convalescent COVID-19.

About this clone itself: The sample has other DNA sequences that encode this CDR3 too. The chain joins TRBV6-2 or TRBV6-3 to TRBJ1-5, with TRBD1 matching 8 bases. The CDR3 contains 15 residues. Germline V lookup: CDR1 MNHEY, CDR2 SVGEGT. With V trimmed by 3 bases and J by 2 bases, 3 bases remained unmatched. As DNA, the CDR3 is TGTGCCAGCAGTTATACAGGGGGTGGCAATCAGCCCCAGCATTTT. Protein: CASSYTGGGNQPQHF.

The CDR3 sequence is CASSDHDRDRDRNQPQHF. CDR3 coding DNA: TGTGCCAGCAGTGACCACGATCGAGACAGGGATCGGAATCAGCCCCAGCATTTT. The rearrangement joins TRBV25-1 to TRBJ1-5; 7 bases map to TRBD1. V was pared by 3 bases and J by 4 bases, with 15 bases of the junction left unmatched. The CDR3 has 18 amino acids. Germline CDR1 reads MGHDK; CDR2 reads SYGVNS.

Only one count was recorded for this clone. This sequence joins TRBV24-1 and TRBJ2-7; 9 bases line up with TRBD1. The CDR3 totals 14 residues. CDR1 and CDR2 (germline): KGHDR, SFDVKD. The V gene end was trimmed by 3 bases and the J gene end by 5 bases; junction bases not matched to a gene: 4. The DNA of the CDR3 is TGTGCCACCAGTGATCAACAGGGGGCGGACGAGCAGTACTTC. Amino acid sequence: CATSDQQGADEQYF.

V and J are TRBV3-1 (or the pseudogene TRBV3-2) and TRBJ2-7, with D perhaps TRBD2 (6 bases). The germline gives CDR1 LGHDT, CDR2 YNNKEL (reference sequence). Trimming left V 4 bases short and J 6 bases short, with 19 bases between. The CDR3 is made up of 15 amino acids. CDR3 amino acids: CASSRGSGGRGEQYF. CDR3 nucleotide sequence: TGTGCCAGCAGCCGCGGCAGCGGAGGGCGAGGCGAGCAGTACTTC.

The chain recombines TRBV29-1 with TRBJ2-1; 8 bases fit TRBD2. Unmatched junction bases numbered 3, after V lost 2 bases and J lost 6 bases. CDR3 size: 13 residues. Germline V gene lookup returns CDR1 SQVTM and CDR2 ANQGSEA. CDR3 sequence reads: CSVEPGTSNEQFF. The DNA for the CDR3 is TGCAGCGTTGAACCCGGGACTAGCAATGAGCAGTTCTTC.

The V call is TRBV6-2 or TRBV6-3, the J call TRBJ2-4, with D possibly TRBD2 on 6 matching bases. Trimming took 4 bases from V and 0 from J, leaving 7 bases between them. This CDR3 comprises 14 residues. CDR1 MNHEY and CDR2 SVGEGT come from the germline V gene. CDR3 in amino acids: CASSWRGAKNIQYF. CDR3 in DNA: TGTGCCAGCAGTTGGCGGGGAGCCAAAAACATTCAGTACTTC.

The rearrangement uses TRBV3-1 (or the pseudogene TRBV3-2) and TRBJ2-2, with 7 bases lining up with TRBD1. From germline, CDR1 is LGHDT and CDR2 YNNKEL (reference sequence). The CDR3 contains 15 residues. J lost 3 bases, V lost 4 bases, and 5 bases had no gene match. CDR3 bases: TGTGCCAGCAGCCTGAGGACAGGCCACACCGGGGAGCTGTTTTTT. This codes for CASSLRTGHTGELFF.